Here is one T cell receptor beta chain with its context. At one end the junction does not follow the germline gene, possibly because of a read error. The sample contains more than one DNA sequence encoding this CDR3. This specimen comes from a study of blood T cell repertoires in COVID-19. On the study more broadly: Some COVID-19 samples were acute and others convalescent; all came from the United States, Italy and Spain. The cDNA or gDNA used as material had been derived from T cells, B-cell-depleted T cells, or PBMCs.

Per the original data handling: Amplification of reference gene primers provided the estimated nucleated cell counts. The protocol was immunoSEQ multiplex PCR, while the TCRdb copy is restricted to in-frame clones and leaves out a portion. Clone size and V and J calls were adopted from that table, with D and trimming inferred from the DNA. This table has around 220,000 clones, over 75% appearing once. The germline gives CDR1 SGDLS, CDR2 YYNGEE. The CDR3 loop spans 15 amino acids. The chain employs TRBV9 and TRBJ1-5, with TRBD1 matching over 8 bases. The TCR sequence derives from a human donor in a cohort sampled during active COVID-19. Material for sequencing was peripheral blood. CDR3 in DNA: TGTGCTAGCAGCGTTGGACAGGGCAACAATCAGCCCCAGCATTTT. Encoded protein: CASSVGQGNNQPQHF.